The sequence of this T cell receptor (beta chain) was determined in a study of blood T cell repertoires in COVID-19. Study background: Italy, Spain and the United States were the sources of the convalescent and acute COVID-19 samples. Sample material is recorded as cDNA or gDNA derived from T cells, B-cell-depleted T cells, or PBMCs.

Source study methods: Amplification with reference gene primers provided the estimates of nucleated cell counts. Using immunoSEQ multiplex PCR, the repertoire was profiled, and TCRdb retains in-frame clones only, with some absent. That table gives V, J and clone size, and the DNA gave D and trimming. The table includes some 200,000 clones, about 86% detected once. V was shortened by 1 base and J by 2 bases, with 12 bases between the two germline ends. The CDR3 is made up of 17 amino acids. Looked up from germline, CDR1 is SGHVS and CDR2 is FNYEAQ. Sample: peripheral blood. This TCR was recovered from a woman in her seventies with acute or convalescent COVID-19. J is TRBJ2-6 and V is TRBV7-6, with a possible D match to TRBD2 (6 bases). The CDR3 is CASSLEGPSAGANVLTF. The CDR3 DNA sequence: TGTGCCAGCAGCTTAGAGGGTCCTAGCGCTGGGGCCAACGTCCTGACTTTC.